A single sample is the source of the 8 T cell receptor beta chains below, sequenced in a study of cytomegalovirus exposure and HLA in healthy donors. PCR primers comprised 60 Vbeta and 13 Jbeta primers. TCRdb's copy holds only in-frame clones and misses some; the assay was immunoSEQ multiplex PCR. This table holds 95,000 to 150,000 clones, about 76% found once. Sequencing used PBMCs. These receptor sequences come from a man in his sixties in good health and CMV-seropositive.

The gene calls are TRBV18 and TRBJ1-6, with TRBD1 as a possible D gene (5 bases). Trimming cost V 8 bases and J 9 bases, with 17 bases left between them. The CDR3 is 14 amino acids. Germline lookup yields CDR1 KGHSH and CDR2 LQKENI. CDR3 nucleotides: TGTGCCAGCACGTGGGAACATCAGGGTTCACCCCTCCACTTT. This sequence encodes CASTWEHQGSPLHF.

V usage is TRBV4-1 and J usage is TRBJ1-2; D call uncertain. The V end lost 0 bases, the J end lost 6 bases, and 5 bases lay between the germline ends. The CDR3 loop spans 12 amino acids. CDR1 is MGHRA and CDR2 is YSYEKL in the germline V gene. The CDR3 protein is CASSQDLHGYTF. The DNA of the CDR3 is TGCGCCAGCAGCCAAGATCTCCATGGCTACACCTTC.

Notes on this clone: Other nucleotide sequences from this sample produce the same CDR3. The gene calls are TRBV18 and TRBJ2-1; 13 bases align to TRBD2. V trimming: 2 bases; J trimming: 2 bases; junction bases outside the gene matches: 0. This CDR3 contains 16 residues. In germline, CDR1 is KGHSH, CDR2 LQKENI. DNA for the CDR3: TGTGCCAGCTCACCAGGACTAGCGGGGGCCTACAATGAGCAGTTCTTC. This sequence encodes CASSPGLAGAYNEQFF.

The chain employs TRBV9 and TRBJ2-3, with 13 nucleotides matching TRBD2. The V segment lost 4 bases and the J segment 0 bases; nucleotides outside the gene matches: 5. The germline V gene has CDR1 SGDLS and CDR2 YYNGEE. The CDR3 is 17 amino acids. Written as DNA, the CDR3 is TGTGCCAGCAGCCCTGGGACTAGCGGGGAGAGCACAGATACGCAGTATTTT. Translated: CASSPGTSGESTDTQYF. Filled out from reference TRBV9 and TRBJ2-3, the complete variable domain reads DSGVTQTPKHLITATGQRVTLRCSPRSGDLSVYWYQQSLDQGLQFLIQYYNGEERAKGNILERFSAQQFPDLHSELNLSSLELGDSALYFCASSPGTSGESTDTQYFGPGTRLTVL.

The rearrangement uses TRBV15 and TRBJ2-1; tentatively, D is TRBD2 (6 bases). The germline V gene has CDR1 LNHNV and CDR2 YYDKDF (reference sequence). The V end lost 2 bases, the J end lost 7 bases, and 12 bases lay between the germline ends. The CDR3 consists of 14 residues. CDR3 residues: CATSRPGAGNEQFF. The CDR3 region has the DNA TGTGCCACCAGCAGACCGGGTGCGGGGAATGAGCAGTTCTTC.

This clone occurred once. V gene TRBV2 combines with J gene TRBJ1-1, with TRBD1 matching 7 bases. V was pared by 6 bases and J by 0 bases, with 13 bases of the junction left unmatched. From germline, CDR1 is SNHLY and CDR2 FYNNEI. The CDR3 spans 17 residues. The CDR3 bases are TGTGCCAGCAGAGGTCATCTCGGGACAGTGGTGAACACTGAAGCTTTCTTT. This gives the protein CASRGHLGTVVNTEAFF.

This chain connects TRBV28 to TRBJ1-1, with D uncertain. Germline CDR1 is MDHEN and CDR2 is SYDVKM. The length of the CDR3 is 12 residues. V gave up 6 bases and J gave up 5 bases, with 10 bases separating them. CDR3: CASSPLGTEAFF. CDR3 nucleotides: TGTGCCAGCAGCCCTCTCGGGACTGAAGCTTTCTTT.

The chain couples TRBV5-1 to TRBJ1-1, with D tentatively TRBD1 (5 bases). This CDR3 spans 14 amino acids. Trimming took off 0 bases at V and 4 bases at J, with 10 bases between the two ends. Germline values: CDR1 SGHRS, CDR2 YFSETQ. The DNA for the CDR3 is TGCGCCAGCAGCTTGGATGGCAGGGTCACTGAAGCTTTCTTT. This gives the protein CASSLDGRVTEAFF.